This TCR beta chain was recovered during a study of response to subunit inactivated influenza vaccine. The V segment lost 4 bases and the J segment 0 bases; nucleotides outside the gene matches: 6. Germline V gene data show CDR1 as LGHNA and CDR2 as YSLEER. The length of the CDR3 is 16 residues. Notes on this clonotype: What it binds is not known.

TCRdb reanalysed the RT-PCR reads using MiXCR and keeps one entry per CDR3 protein. Here the sample spans 170,000 or so distinct CDR3 sequences, about 11% being singletons. Findings and limits, study-wide: A suggestion made by the authors is that each seasonal influenza vaccination recruits few new T cells.

Sequencing was performed on CD8+ T cells sorted from PBMCs, taken about 24 months after vaccination. The sequence was collected from a man in his fifties or sixties who received an inactivated influenza vaccine. The chain couples TRBV4-3 to TRBJ2-1; 7 bases match TRBD1. CDR3 DNA: TGCGCCAGCAGCCTATTAGGGGACAGCTCCTACAATGAGCAGTTCTTC. This sequence encodes CASSLLGDSSYNEQFF.